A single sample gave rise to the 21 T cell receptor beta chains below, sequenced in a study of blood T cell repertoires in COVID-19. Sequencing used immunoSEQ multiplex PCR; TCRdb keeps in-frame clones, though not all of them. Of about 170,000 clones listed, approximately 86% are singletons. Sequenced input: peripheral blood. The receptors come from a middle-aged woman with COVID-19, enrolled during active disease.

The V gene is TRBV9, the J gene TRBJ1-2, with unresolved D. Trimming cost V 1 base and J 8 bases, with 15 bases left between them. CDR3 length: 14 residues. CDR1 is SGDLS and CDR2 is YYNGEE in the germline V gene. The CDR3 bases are TGTGCCAGCAGCGTAATTCCCGACCGCGGGGGCTACACCTTC. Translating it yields CASSVIPDRGGYTF.

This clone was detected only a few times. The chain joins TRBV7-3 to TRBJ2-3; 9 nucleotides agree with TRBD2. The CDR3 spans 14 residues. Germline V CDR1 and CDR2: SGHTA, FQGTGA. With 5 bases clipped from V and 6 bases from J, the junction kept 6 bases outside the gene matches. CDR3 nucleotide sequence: TGTGCCAGCAGCCCGCGGGGGGGCATGGATACGCAGTATTTT. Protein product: CASSPRGGMDTQYF.

CDR3 coding DNA: TGCGCCAGCAGCTTGAAGGGACAGTCCCAAGAGACCCAGTACTTC. Protein sequence: CASSLKGQSQETQYF. The chain is built from TRBV5-1 and TRBJ2-5, with TRBD1 identical over 7 bases. From germline, CDR1 is SGHRS and CDR2 YFSETQ. The length of the CDR3 is 15 residues. Losses at the gene ends were 1 base for V and 1 base for J; bases not matched to a gene: 4. Full variable domain (outside the CDR3, taken from reference TRBV5-1 and TRBJ2-5): KAGVTQTPRYLIKTRGQQVTLSCSPISGHRSVSWYQQTPGQGLQFLFEYFSETQRNKGNFPGRFSGRQFSNSRSEMNVSTLELGDSALYLCASSLKGQSQETQYFGPGTRLLVL.

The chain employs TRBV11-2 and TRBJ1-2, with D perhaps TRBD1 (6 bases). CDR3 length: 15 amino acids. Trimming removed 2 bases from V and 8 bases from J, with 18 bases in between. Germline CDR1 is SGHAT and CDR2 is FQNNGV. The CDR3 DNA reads TGTGCCAGCAGCTTATTGTCGCGGGGGCGCGACGGCTACACCTTC. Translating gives CASSLLSRGRDGYTF.

CDR3 sequence reads: CASSGTVNPNEQFF. The CDR3 coding sequence is TGTGCCAGCAGCGGGACAGTCAATCCCAATGAGCAGTTCTTC. The V gene is TRBV7-8, the J gene TRBJ2-1, with TRBD1 identical over 7 bases. The trim removed 5 bases at V and 6 bases at J, leaving 7 bases unmatched. Germline loops: CDR1 SGHVS, CDR2 FQNEAQ. The CDR3 has 14 residues.

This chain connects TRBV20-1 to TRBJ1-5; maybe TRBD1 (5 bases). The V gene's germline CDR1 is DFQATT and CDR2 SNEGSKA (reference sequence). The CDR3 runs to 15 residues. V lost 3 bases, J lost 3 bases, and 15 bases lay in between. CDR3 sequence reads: CSASPPGHYNQPQHF. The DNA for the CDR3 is TGCAGTGCTAGTCCCCCAGGGCACTACAATCAGCCCCAGCATTTT.

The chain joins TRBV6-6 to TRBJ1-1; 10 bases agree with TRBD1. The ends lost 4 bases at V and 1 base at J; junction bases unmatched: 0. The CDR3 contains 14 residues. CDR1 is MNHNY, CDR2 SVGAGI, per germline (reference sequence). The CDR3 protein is CASSWDRGNTEAFF. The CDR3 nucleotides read TGTGCCAGCAGTTGGGACAGGGGGAACACTGAAGCTTTCTTT.

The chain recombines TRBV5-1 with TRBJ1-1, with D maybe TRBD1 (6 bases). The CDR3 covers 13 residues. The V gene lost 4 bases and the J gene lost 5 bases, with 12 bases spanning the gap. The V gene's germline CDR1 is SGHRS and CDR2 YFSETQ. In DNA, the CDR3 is TGCGCCAGCAGCCCGACAGGTTTAACTGAAGCTTTCTTT. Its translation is CASSPTGLTEAFF.

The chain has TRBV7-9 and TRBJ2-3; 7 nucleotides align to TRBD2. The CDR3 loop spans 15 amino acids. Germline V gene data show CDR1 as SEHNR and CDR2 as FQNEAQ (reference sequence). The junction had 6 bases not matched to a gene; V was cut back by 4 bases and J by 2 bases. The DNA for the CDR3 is TGTGCCAGCAGCTCCTCGCGGGGGAACACAGATACGCAGTATTTT. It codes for CASSSSRGNTDTQYF.

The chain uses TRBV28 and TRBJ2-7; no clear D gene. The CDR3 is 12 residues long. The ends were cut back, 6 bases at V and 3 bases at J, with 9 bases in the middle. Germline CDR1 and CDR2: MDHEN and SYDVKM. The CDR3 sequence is CASRRPDYEQYF. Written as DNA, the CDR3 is TGTGCCAGCAGGCGGCCAGACTACGAGCAGTACTTC. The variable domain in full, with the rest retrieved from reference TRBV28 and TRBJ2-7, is DVKVTQSSRYLVKRTGEKVFLECVQDMDHENMFWYRQDPGLGLRLIYFSYDVKMKEKGDIPEGYSVSREKKERFSLILESASTNQTSMYLCASRRPDYEQYFGPGTRLTVT.

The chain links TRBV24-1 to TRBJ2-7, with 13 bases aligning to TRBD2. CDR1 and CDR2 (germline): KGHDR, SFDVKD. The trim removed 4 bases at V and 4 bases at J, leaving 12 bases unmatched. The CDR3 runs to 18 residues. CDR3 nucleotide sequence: TGTGCCACCAGTGAAACACCGGGACTAGCGGGAAAGGGATACGAGCAGTACTTC. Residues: CATSETPGLAGKGYEQYF.

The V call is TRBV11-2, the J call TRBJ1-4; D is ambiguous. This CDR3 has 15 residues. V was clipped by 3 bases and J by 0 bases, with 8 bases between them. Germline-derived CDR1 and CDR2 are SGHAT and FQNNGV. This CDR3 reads CASSLTSATNEKLFF. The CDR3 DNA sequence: TGTGCCAGCAGCTTGACAAGTGCAACTAATGAAAAACTGTTTTTT. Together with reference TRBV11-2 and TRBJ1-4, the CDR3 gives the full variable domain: EAGVAQSPRYKIIEKRQSVAFWCNPISGHATLYWYQQILGQGPKLLIQFQNNGVVDDSQLPKDRFSAERLKGVDSTLKIQPAKLEDSAVYLCASSLTSATNEKLFFGSGTQLSVL.

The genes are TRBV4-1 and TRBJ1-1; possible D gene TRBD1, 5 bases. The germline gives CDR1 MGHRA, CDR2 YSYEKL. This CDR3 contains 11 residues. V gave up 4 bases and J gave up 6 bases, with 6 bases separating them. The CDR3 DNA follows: TGCGCCAGCAGCCCGGGGGCTGAAGCTTTCTTT. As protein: CASSPGAEAFF.

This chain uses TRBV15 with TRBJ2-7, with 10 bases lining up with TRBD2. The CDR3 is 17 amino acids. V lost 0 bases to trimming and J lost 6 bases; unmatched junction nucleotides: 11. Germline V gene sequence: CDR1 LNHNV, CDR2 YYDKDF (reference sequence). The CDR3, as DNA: TGTGCCACCAGCAGAGAACCGCCTAGCGGGAGCCTAGGCGAGCAGTACTTC. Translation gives CATSREPPSGSLGEQYF.

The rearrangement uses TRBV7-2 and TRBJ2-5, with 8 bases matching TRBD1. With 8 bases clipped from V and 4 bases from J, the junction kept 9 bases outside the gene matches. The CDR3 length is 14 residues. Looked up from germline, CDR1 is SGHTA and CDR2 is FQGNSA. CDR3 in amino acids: CASAATGVVETQYF. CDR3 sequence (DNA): TGTGCCAGCGCCGCGACAGGGGTTGTAGAGACCCAGTACTTC.

The CDR3 DNA reads as TGTGCCAGCAGCGCCGGCTTAGGCGGGGGGCTGACCAATGAGCAGTTCTTC. Its protein is CASSAGLGGGLTNEQFF. V usage is TRBV7-2 and J usage is TRBJ2-1; 8 bases map to TRBD2. The germline gives CDR1 SGHTA, CDR2 FQGNSA. With V trimmed by 5 bases and J by 6 bases, 15 bases remained unmatched. The length of the CDR3 is 17 residues.

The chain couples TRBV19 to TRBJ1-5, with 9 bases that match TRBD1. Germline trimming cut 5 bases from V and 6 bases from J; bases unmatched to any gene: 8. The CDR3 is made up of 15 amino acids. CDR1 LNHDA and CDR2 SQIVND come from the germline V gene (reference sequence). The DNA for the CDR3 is TGTGCCAGTAGTGGTCCCGGACAGGGGTCTCAGCCCCAGCATTTT. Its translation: CASSGPGQGSQPQHF.

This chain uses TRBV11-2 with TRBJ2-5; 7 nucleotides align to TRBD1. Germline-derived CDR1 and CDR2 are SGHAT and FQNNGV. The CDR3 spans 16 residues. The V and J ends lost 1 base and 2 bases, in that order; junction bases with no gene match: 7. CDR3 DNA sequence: TGTGCCAGCAGCTTAGGAACCGGGACAGAACAAGAGACCCAGTACTTC. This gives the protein CASSLGTGTEQETQYF.

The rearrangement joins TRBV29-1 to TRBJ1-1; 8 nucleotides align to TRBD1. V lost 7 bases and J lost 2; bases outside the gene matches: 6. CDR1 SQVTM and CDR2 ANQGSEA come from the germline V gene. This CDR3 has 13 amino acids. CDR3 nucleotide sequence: TGCAGCGGCCAGACAGGGGAAAACACTGAAGCTTTCTTT. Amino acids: CSGQTGENTEAFF.

The CDR3 spells CASSPLAGGPDTQYF. CDR3 sequence (DNA): TGTGCCAGCAGCCCACTAGCGGGAGGGCCAGATACGCAGTATTTT. The chain has TRBV14 and TRBJ2-3, with 13 bases fitting TRBD2. V gave up 4 bases and J gave up 4 bases; unmatched junction bases: 2. The CDR3 runs 15 residues. The germline V gene encodes CDR1 SGHDN and CDR2 FVKESK.

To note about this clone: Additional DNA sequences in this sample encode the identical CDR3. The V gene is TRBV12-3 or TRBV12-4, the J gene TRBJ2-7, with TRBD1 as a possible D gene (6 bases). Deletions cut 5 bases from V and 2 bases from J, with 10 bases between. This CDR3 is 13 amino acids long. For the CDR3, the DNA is TGTGCCAGCAGTCGCACAGGGACCTACGAGCAGTACTTC. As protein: CASSRTGTYEQYF.